Listed below are T cell receptor beta chains from one sample, sequenced in a study of T cells in Graves' hyperthyroidism and ophthalmopathy. MiXCR was run by TCRdb on the multiplex PCR reads, yielding one entry per CDR3 protein. Among 350,000 to 500,000 distinct CDR3 sequences listed, roughly an eighth were seen once. Material: blood. Every receptor here comes from a woman aged 18-29 years with Graves' hyperthyroidism. Both conserved end residues are part of each CDR3. The order of the fields is D gene, J gene, clone size, V gene, CDR3 DNA, CDR3 protein. The D gene is left open where the match is weak. The size entry is marked missing in some rows and otherwise reads once, few, many or a size class.

TRBD2 | TRBJ2-3 | . | TRBV20-1 | TGCAGTGCCCGGACTAGCGGGATTTACACAGATACGCAGTATTTT | CSARTSGIYTDTQYF
. | TRBJ2-7 | few | TRBV28 | TGTGCCAGCAGTTTATCGGGAGCGACAGACGAGCAGTACTTC | CASSLSGATDEQYF
TRBD1 | TRBJ1-1 | many | TRBV7-2 | TGTGCCAGCAGCTTAATCCAGGGGGCAGCTGAAGCTTTCTTT | CASSLIQGAAEAFF
. | TRBJ2-7 | few | TRBV27 | TGTGCCAGCTCCACTCCCGGACTGGCCTCGGTCGAGCAGTACTTC | CASSTPGLASVEQYF
TRBD1 | TRBJ1-1 | many | TRBV5-1 | TGCGCCAGCAGCATCACAGGGGTTCAGTCTGAAGCTTTCTTT | CASSITGVQSEAFF
TRBD1 | TRBJ2-7 | many | TRBV5-1 | TGCGCCAGCAGCGAACAGGGGTTCTACGAGCAGTACTTC | CASSEQGFYEQYF
TRBD2 | TRBJ2-7 | many | TRBV24-1 | TGTGCCACCAGTGATTTCGGGCGGGAGGGAACTCGGCAGTACTTC | CATSDFGREGTRQYF
. | TRBJ1-1 | . | TRBV9 | TGTGCCAGCAGCCAACACACAGAGAACACTGAAGCTTTCTTT | CASSQHTENTEAFF
TRBD2 | TRBJ2-7 | many | TRBV15 | TGTGCCGCCCAACTAGCGGGAGTGGGCGAGCAGTACTTC | CAAQLAGVGEQYF
. | TRBJ2-1 | . | TRBV2 | TGTGCCAGCAGTGTGGGCAGGGAATCTTACAATGAGCAGTTCTTC | CASSVGRESYNEQFF
. | TRBJ2-7 | many | TRBV20-1 | TGCAGTGCTAACACAGGGAATTCCGACTACGAGCAGTACTTC | CSANTGNSDYEQYF
TRBD1 | TRBJ1-2 | many | TRBV30 | TGTGCCTGGGCAGGGGGACTGGATGGCTACACCTTC | CAWAGGLDGYTF
. | TRBJ2-1 | few | TRBV7-6 | TGTGCCAGCAGCTTCATCAGCGGGGACAACCCTTACAATGAGCAGTTCTTC | CASSFISGDNPYNEQFF
TRBD2 | TRBJ2-1 | many | TRBV3-1 | TGTGCCAGCAGCCAAGCTCTAGCGGGAGTCAATGAGCAGTTCTTC | CASSQALAGVNEQFF
. | TRBJ1-5 | many | TRBV3-1 | TGTGCCAGCAGCCAAGGAAAACGGGGGCCCCAGCATTTT | CASSQGKRGPQHF
TRBD1 | TRBJ1-5 | many | TRBV28 | TGTGGTACCCGGACCCTCAGCCAGGGGGCAAATCAGCCCCAGCATTTT | CGTRTLSQGANQPQHF
. | TRBJ1-5 | . | TRBV28 | TGTGCCAGCAGTTCCCCCGGGGGCCTGACGGGCAATCAGCCCCAGCATTTT | CASSSPGGLTGNQPQHF
. | TRBJ1-2 | . | TRBV25-1 | TGTGCCAGCAGGGGACCGGGTTCTGGCTATGGCTACACCTTC | CASRGPGSGYGYTF
TRBD1 | TRBJ2-2 | . | TRBV5-1 | TGCGCCAGCAGCTTCCGACAGGGTGCCGGGGAGCTGTTTTTT | CASSFRQGAGELFF
. | TRBJ1-5 | few | TRBV20-1 | TGCAGTGCTAGTGAGGGGGGGGCGGCTGGGCCCCAGCATTTT | CSASEGGAAGPQHF
. | TRBJ1-6 | . | TRBV6-2/TRBV6-3 | TGTGCCAGCAGTTACTCAACAGGGCCGTCACCCCTCCACTTT | CASSYSTGPSPLHF
. | TRBJ2-3 | few | TRBV20-1 | TGCAGTGCTAGGGGCCGTTTAAGTCGGACCACTAGCACAGATACGCAGTATTTT | CSARGRLSRTTSTDTQYF
. | TRBJ1-2 | many | TRBV12-3/TRBV12-4 | TGTGCCAGCACTTCGGGACGGGTTGGGTGGGGCTACACCTTC | CASTSGRVGWGYTF
. | TRBJ2-3 | . | TRBV6-2/TRBV6-3 | TGTGCCAGCAGTTACGCGGACTATGATACGCAGTATTTT | CASSYADYDTQYF
. | TRBJ2-7 | . | TRBV27 | TGTGCCAGCAGTTTAGAACGAACAGGGAGGCCCTACGAGCAGTACTTC | CASSLERTGRPYEQYF
. | TRBJ2-2 | many | TRBV30 | TGTGCCTTACCCCGGGGCAGGGGAGCCGGGGAGCTGTTTTTT | CALPRGRGAGELFF
. | TRBJ2-1 | many | TRBV27 | TGTGCCAGCAGTTTATCTGCCTCTCCCTACAATGAGCAGTTCTTC | CASSLSASPYNEQFF
. | TRBJ2-7 | many | TRBV20-1 | TGCAGTGCTGGCCGTCAACGGGCCTACGAGCAGTACTTC | CSAGRQRAYEQYF
. | TRBJ2-1 | few | TRBV7-2 | TGTGCCAGCAGCTTAGCCCTAGGGGGCTCCTACAATGAGCAGTTCTTC | CASSLALGGSYNEQFF
TRBD2 | TRBJ2-2 | many | TRBV30 | TGTGCCTGGAGTGTGGGTAGCGGGATGCTCGGGGAGCTGTTTTTT | CAWSVGSGMLGELFF
TRBD2 | TRBJ2-5 | many | TRBV12-3/TRBV12-4 | TGTGCCAGCAGTGGGGGGGTAGCGGGTGTCCCCCAGTACTTC | CASSGGVAGVPQYF
. | TRBJ1-6 | few | TRBV20-1 | TGCAGTGCTAGAGCCCCGGGAGGGTGGAATTCACCCCTCCACTTT | CSARAPGGWNSPLHF
TRBD1 | TRBJ1-2 | many | TRBV15 | TGTGCCACCAGCGGCGAACAGGGGCCATCTAACTATGGCTACACCTTC | CATSGEQGPSNYGYTF
. | TRBJ2-7 | many | TRBV6-1 | TGTGCCAGCAACGACAGCTACGAGCAGTACTTC | CASNDSYEQYF
. | TRBJ1-1 | . | TRBV20-1 | TGCAGTGCTCAGGCGGGGGGGATAGAGGGAGCTTTCTTT | CSAQAGGIEGAFF
. | TRBJ2-3 | once | TRBV5-1 | TGTGCCGGCAGCTTGGGTTCGCCCGCCACAGATACGCAGTATTTT | CAGSLGSPATDTQYF
. | TRBJ2-2 | . | TRBV5-1 | TGCGCCAGCAGCTCCCGCAGCGACCTCACCGGGGAGCTGTTTTTT | CASSSRSDLTGELFF
TRBD2 | TRBJ2-1 | . | TRBV11-2 | TGTGCCAGCAGCTTACTAGCGGGATTGGCCAATGAGCAGTTCTTC | CASSLLAGLANEQFF
TRBD2 | TRBJ2-7 | many | TRBV6-1 | TGTGCCAGCAGTATCGAAGCGGGAGTGTCCTACGAGCAGTACTTC | CASSIEAGVSYEQYF
TRBD1 | TRBJ2-1 | . | TRBV20-1 | TGCAGTGCCGGACAGGGGCGGGATGAGCAGTTCTTC | CSAGQGRDEQFF
. | TRBJ1-3 | few | TRBV2 | TGTGCCAGCAGTGAAAGAGAGGCCTCGGCCGGAAACACCATATATTTT | CASSEREASAGNTIYF
TRBD2 | TRBJ2-1 | few | TRBV5-4 | TGTGCCAGCAGTGTCCCGGGAGGGCGGAATGAGCAGTTCTTC | CASSVPGGRNEQFF
TRBD2 | TRBJ2-7 | many | TRBV11-2 | TGTGCCAGCAGCCTCCGGACTAGGGTCGACGAGCAGTACTTC | CASSLRTRVDEQYF
. | TRBJ1-3 | . | TRBV7-9 | TGTGCCAGCAGCTTAGGGGTTAATGATCCTGGAAACACCATATATTTT | CASSLGVNDPGNTIYF
TRBD1 | TRBJ1-2 | many | TRBV7-9 | TGTGCCAGCAGCCAAATTACAGGGGGTAATGGCTACACCTTC | CASSQITGGNGYTF
TRBD1 | TRBJ1-1 | . | TRBV19 | TGTGCCAGTAGTGGTTTGACAGGGGTGTTGAGCACTGAAGCTTTCTTT | CASSGLTGVLSTEAFF
TRBD1 | TRBJ1-1 | . | TRBV25-1 | TGTGCCAGCGGTAAATCCGACAGGGGGAACACTGAAGCTTTCTTT | CASGKSDRGNTEAFF
TRBD1 | TRBJ2-7 | . | TRBV28 | TGTGCCAGCAGCCCAACACAGGGGGCGCTTTCCGAGCAGTACTTC | CASSPTQGALSEQYF
. | TRBJ1-4 | few | TRBV10-3 | TGTGCCATCAGTGAGTGGGGGACTAATGAAAAACTGTTTTTT | CAISEWGTNEKLFF
. | TRBJ1-2 | few | TRBV6-2/TRBV6-3 | TGTGCCAGCAGTTACCTAGAGCGGAACTATGGCTACACCTTC | CASSYLERNYGYTF
. | TRBJ2-1 | . | TRBV6-5 | TGTGCCAGCAGTTACTCACCACGGAACTACAATGAGCAGTTCTTC | CASSYSPRNYNEQFF
. | TRBJ1-2 | many | TRBV28 | TGTGCCAGCTGGGGTGACTATGGCTACACCTTC | CASWGDYGYTF
TRBD2 | TRBJ2-1 | many | TRBV7-6 | TGTGCCAGCAGCTTAGAGCCTAGCGGGACCCGCAATGAGCAGTTCTTC | CASSLEPSGTRNEQFF
TRBD2 | TRBJ2-7 | few | TRBV5-5 | TGTGCCAGTCACCATTTAAGCGGGAGTCTCTCCTACGAGCAGTACTTC | CASHHLSGSLSYEQYF
TRBD2 | TRBJ2-5 | . | TRBV3-1 | TGTGCCAGCATAGAGACTAGCGGAAAAGAGACCCAGTACTTC | CASIETSGKETQYF
TRBD1 | TRBJ2-5 | many | TRBV6-5 | TGTGCCAGCAGTTACTCGGGACAGAATCAAGAGACCCAGTACTTC | CASSYSGQNQETQYF
. | TRBJ2-3 | many | TRBV7-3 | TGTGCCAGCGGGGACTCCTCCACAGATACGCAGTATTTT | CASGDSSTDTQYF
TRBD1 | TRBJ1-6 | many | TRBV28 | TGTGCCAGCAGTACCGACAGGGGGACGGCTTTTAATTCACCCCTCCACTTT | CASSTDRGTAFNSPLHF